In this sample, the clone carrying this TCR beta chain turned up once. Its antigen is not known. It was CD45RO-negative cells, positively selected for CCR7, that made up naive CD8 cells, with terminally differentiated effector memory CD45RA+ cells excluded. TCRdb's table, derived via immunoSEQ multiplex PCR, lists solely in-frame clones and lacks some. Of fewer than 700,000 clones in the sample, around 96% were seen once. This specimen comes from a study of shared clonotypes between healthy human individuals. The study, taken as a whole, reports: Some naive CD4 clonotypes, roughly 5%, turned up in common across a few donors.

The germline gives CDR1 SGHAT, CDR2 FQNNGV. V lost 1 base and J 6 bases, leaving 16 bases between the germline ends. CDR3 size: 16 residues. The chain links TRBV11-2 to TRBJ2-4; D is uncertain. This sequence was found in a woman aged 25 to 39 in good health. The sequenced sample consisted of naive CD8+ T cells sorted from blood. The CDR3 sequence is CASSLGPFGVGNIQYF. Here the CDR3 DNA reads TGTGCCAGCAGCTTAGGCCCCTTTGGGGTGGGAAACATTCAGTACTTC.